The source of this TCR beta chain is a study of technical replicates of blood from four donors. Produced via immunoSEQ multiplex PCR; TCRdb's table is partial and in-frame only. This sample has fewer than 15,000 clones, with roughly 77% found just once. The V gene lost 6 bases and the J gene lost 6 bases, with 6 bases spanning the gap. The CDR3 runs 10 residues. Germline lookup yields CDR1 DFQATT and CDR2 SNEGSKA (reference sequence). Sequenced: PBMCs. The chain has TRBV20-1 and TRBJ2-1; D not resolved. The TCR originated in a human donor in good health. This chain's CDR3 is CSAPINEQFF. As DNA, the CDR3 is TGCAGTGCCCCAATCAATGAGCAGTTCTTC.